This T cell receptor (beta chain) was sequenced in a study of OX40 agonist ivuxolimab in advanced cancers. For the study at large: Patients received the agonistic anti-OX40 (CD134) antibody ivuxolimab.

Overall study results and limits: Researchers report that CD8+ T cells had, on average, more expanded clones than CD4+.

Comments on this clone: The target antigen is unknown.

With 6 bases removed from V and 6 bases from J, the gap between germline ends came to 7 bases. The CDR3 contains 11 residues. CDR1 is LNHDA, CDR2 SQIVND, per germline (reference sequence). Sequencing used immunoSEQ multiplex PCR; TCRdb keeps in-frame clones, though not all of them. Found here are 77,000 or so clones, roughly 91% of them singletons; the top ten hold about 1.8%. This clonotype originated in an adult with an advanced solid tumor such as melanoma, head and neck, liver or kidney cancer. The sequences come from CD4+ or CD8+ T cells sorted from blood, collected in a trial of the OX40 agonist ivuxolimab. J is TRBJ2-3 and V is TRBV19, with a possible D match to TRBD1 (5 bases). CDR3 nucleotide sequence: TGTGCCAGTAGGGACACCGATACGCAGTATTTT. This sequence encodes CASRDTDTQYF.